A selection of T cell receptor beta chains follows, all from one sample in a study of blood T cell repertoires in COVID-19. TCRdb keeps only in-frame clones here, not all; method: immunoSEQ multiplex PCR. The sample lists a few hundred thousand clones; more than 75% were seen once. Sequenced: PBMCs or T cells enriched from blood (not recorded which). The receptors stem from a woman aged 18-30 years who had recovered from COVID-19. Each CDR3 is given with its conserved first and last residue. The D gene is left open where the match is weak. Rows give clone size only sometimes, using once, few, many, or a class for an expanded clone.

clone_size	v_call	j_call	d_call	cdr3_nt	cdr3_aa
-	TRBV5-6	TRBJ2-1	-	TGTGCCAGCAGCTTGGCCCTCAATGAGCAGTTCTTC	CASSLALNEQFF
-	TRBV6-4	TRBJ2-1	TRBD2	TGTGCCAGCAGCCGGACTAGCGGGGGCCTGGTTAATGAGCAGTTCTTC	CASSRTSGGLVNEQFF
-	TRBV30	TRBJ2-5	TRBD1	TGTGCCTGGAGTGGAGGGACAGGGTACCAAGAGACCCAGTACTTC	CAWSGGTGYQETQYF
-	TRBV3-1/TRBV3-2	TRBJ2-7	-	TGTGCCAGCAGCCAAGAAGAGGGATTCTCCTACGAGCAGTACTTC	CASSQEEGFSYEQYF
-	TRBV3-1/TRBV3-2	TRBJ2-7	TRBD2	TGTGCCAGCAGTGCATTTCCCCCCGCGGGGGGTAAGTACGAGCAGTACTTC	CASSAFPPAGGKYEQYF
-	TRBV5-1	TRBJ2-7	TRBD1	TGCGCCAGCAGCCCGGCTAACGCGGGACAGGGGGCTTCCTACGAGCAGTACTTC	CASSPANAGQGASYEQYF
-	TRBV27	TRBJ2-1	TRBD1	TGTGCCAGCAGTCCTATGGGGACAGGGGACAATGAGCAGTTCTTC	CASSPMGTGDNEQFF
once	TRBV28	TRBJ1-2	-	TGTGCCAGCAGTTCAAGGGGGGGTAGTCGCGTGAACTATGGCTACACCTTC	CASSSRGGSRVNYGYTF
-	TRBV25-1	TRBJ2-7	-	TGTGCCAGCAGTGGCCGCTCCCAACAGGGCAAGATCTCCTACGAGCAGTACTTC	CASSGRSQQGKISYEQYF
-	TRBV7-9	TRBJ1-4	-	TGTGCCAGCACATCACAGGGAAATGAAAAACTGTTTTTT	CASTSQGNEKLFF
-	TRBV4-1	TRBJ2-3	TRBD2	TGCGCCAGCAGCCAAAACCCCATTACTAGCGGAGGCACAGATACGCAGTATTTT	CASSQNPITSGGTDTQYF
-	TRBV11-2	TRBJ1-2	-	TGTGCCAGCAGCCCGACAGATGGCTACACCTTC	CASSPTDGYTF
few	TRBV28	TRBJ1-6	-	TGTGCCAGTTCCCTCGGGTTTAGCTCCTATAATTCACCCCTCCACTTT	CASSLGFSSYNSPLHF
-	TRBV5-3	TRBJ1-6	-	TGTGCTCCTACCCCGAATTCACCCCTCCACTTT	CAPTPNSPLHF
-	TRBV5-4	TRBJ2-4	TRBD1	TGTGCCAGCCAACTTCGCTCGAGGGACAGGCTAGCCAAAAACATTCAGTACTTC	CASQLRSRDRLAKNIQYF
once	TRBV2	TRBJ1-5	-	TGTGCCAGCCGGGGGGAGGGTTTAAGCAATCAGCCCCAGCATTTT	CASRGEGLSNQPQHF
-	TRBV14	TRBJ1-4	TRBD1	TGTGCCAGCAGCCAAGTGGAAGCCCCACAGGGGTTTGAAAAACTGTTTTTT	CASSQVEAPQGFEKLFF
-	TRBV2	TRBJ2-5	-	TGTGCCAGCAGTGAATTGGGGCTAGAGTACCAAGAGACCCAGTACTTC	CASSELGLEYQETQYF
-	TRBV7-9	TRBJ2-3	-	TGTGCCAGCAGCTTAAACGCGGGGGCGCCGACAGATACGCAGTATTTT	CASSLNAGAPTDTQYF
-	TRBV19	TRBJ2-7	-	TGTGCCAGTAGTATTAGCAGGGCCTACGAGCAGTACTTC	CASSISRAYEQYF
-	TRBV19	TRBJ2-7	-	TGTGCCAGTAGGATAGACAGCGGCAACTACGAGCAGTACTTC	CASRIDSGNYEQYF
-	TRBV5-1	TRBJ1-2	TRBD1	TGCGCCAGCAGCCCAGGGGGAGTGGCAGCCGTTAACTATGGCTACACCTTC	CASSPGGVAAVNYGYTF